The source of this TCR beta chain is a study of monozygotic twins with inflammatory bowel disease. Whole-study results and caveats: Repertoire likeness was no different across concordant and discordant twins, perhaps owing to restricted power.

Each UMI harboured a 6-nucleotide sample barcode and was appended via template switching. TCRdb reanalyzed the 5' RACE reads and collapses them to one entry per CDR3 protein, without DNA. The sample holds approximately 400,000 distinct CDR3 sequences. The CDR3 runs to 14 residues. Germline CDR1 SGHTA, CDR2 FQGNSA. As regards this clonotype: Its antigen is unknown.

Sequencing was carried out using blood. The rearrangement joins TRBV7-2 to TRBJ1-5. This receptor was identified in a human donor with ulcerative colitis or Crohn's disease, or a healthy co-twin of an affected twin (not recorded which). CDR3 sequence reads: CASSDEIRDQPQHF.